Each of the 17 T cell receptor beta chains below was sequenced from the same sample in a study of T cell repertoires in cytomegalovirus infection (dated 2019 in TCRdb). Sequencing was performed on an Illumina HiSeq 1500. Starting from the raw public reads, TCRdb applied fastp trimming at Q25, assembled clones with MiXCR and retained in-frame beta chains. Each entry merges the rows of one CDR3 protein and shows their most common DNA and genes. This sample is represented by approximately 910,000 distinct CDR3 sequences; around 32% of them were singletons. The top ten constitute 11% to 15% of the sample. The sample's treatment or condition label, decoded: in vitro stimulation with specific CMV peptide epitopes to enrich CMV-specific T cells. The antigens these receptors bind are not known. Sequencing used cultured CD8+ T cells from PBMCs, obtained from culture after CMV antigen stimulation. The receptor source for this set is a human donor in good health (CMV status not recorded). Some clones in this sample may be carry-over from other donors' samples.

The chain couples TRBV20-1 to TRBJ1-2; TRBD1 aligns across 9 bases. The CDR3 spans 14 residues. J gave up 4 bases and V 1 base, and 4 bases lay outside the gene matches. The germline V gene has CDR1 DFQATT and CDR2 SNEGSKA (reference sequence). The CDR3 nucleotides are TGCAGTGCTAGAGGGACAGGGGCTCGCTATGGCTACACCTTC. Amino acid sequence: CSARGTGARYGYTF.

This chain uses TRBV6-6 with TRBJ2-5, with D possibly being TRBD1 or TRBD2 (5 bases each). Per the germline V gene, CDR1 is MNHNY and CDR2 is SVGAGI (reference sequence). V lost 4 bases and J 8 bases, leaving 14 bases between the germline ends. The CDR3 consists of 13 residues. The CDR3 is CASSWDPYITQYF. The CDR3 coding sequence is TGTGCCAGCAGTTGGGACCCCTACATTACCCAGTACTTC.

The V call is TRBV6-6, the J call TRBJ2-1, with D perhaps matching TRBD1 (6 bases). The CDR3 is made up of 13 amino acids. Germline values: CDR1 MNHNY, CDR2 SVGAGI (reference sequence). V lost 6 bases and J lost 8, with 14 bases in between. CDR3 in amino acids: CASRSTGNHEQFF. The CDR3 nucleotides read TGTGCCAGCAGGTCCACAGGGAACCATGAGCAGTTCTTC.

In its sample, this clonotype was seen many times. CDR3 bases: TGTGCCAGCAGTTACGGCGCGGGGGGAATTTACGAGCAGTACGTC. It translates to CASSYGAGGIYEQYV. The rearrangement joins TRBV6-2 or TRBV6-3 to TRBJ2-7, with 8 positions matching TRBD2. This CDR3 is built from 15 residues. The V segment lost 2 bases and the J segment 4 bases; nucleotides outside the gene matches: 7. Germline V gene sequence: CDR1 MNHEY, CDR2 SVGEGT.

This clonotype was picked up many times. The rearrangement uses TRBV7-2 and TRBJ2-2; TRBD1 or TRBD2 may be the D gene (5 bases each). CDR1 and CDR2 from the germline V gene are SGHTA and FQGNSA. CDR3 length: 16 amino acids. The V end lost 8 bases, the J end lost 4 bases, and 20 bases lay between the germline ends. As DNA, the CDR3 is TGTGCCAGCCTAATACCGGGACCGTCGGTCACCGGGGAGCTGTTTTTT. Translation: CASLIPGPSVTGELFF. Looking up the rest from reference TRBV7-2 and TRBJ2-2 gives the full variable domain: GAGVSQSPSNKVTEKGKDVELRCDPISGHTALYWYRQSLGQGLEFLIYFQGNSAPDKSGLPSDRFSAERTGGSVSTLTIQRTQQEDSAVYLCASLIPGPSVTGELFFGEGSRLTVL.

This clonotype occurred a few times. Here the CDR3 DNA reads TGTGCCAGCAGTCCGTCGTTAGCGGGGGACCTGAGAGAGCAGTACTTC. Protein: CASSPSLAGDLREQYF. The J gene is TRBJ2-7, the V gene TRBV6-5, with TRBD2 matching over 9 bases. Germline V gene data show CDR1 as MNHEY and CDR2 as SVGAGI. Trimming removed 5 bases from V and 7 bases from J; junction bases left unmatched: 15. The CDR3 has 16 residues.

The chain employs TRBV11-1 and TRBJ2-1; the match to TRBD2 covers 13 bases. This CDR3 region has 17 residues. Germline CDR1 reads SGHAT; CDR2 reads FQDESV (reference sequence). Trimming cost V 6 bases and J 2 bases; bases outside gene matches: 7. The CDR3 nucleotides read TGTGCCAGCAGTTACACTAGCGGGGGGGCTGCCTACAATGAGCAGTTCTTC. Protein sequence: CASSYTSGGAAYNEQFF.

This clonotype showed up just a few times. This sequence joins TRBV6-1 and TRBJ1-2; D gene unclear. The CDR3 length is 14 residues. Germline CDR1 reads MNHNS; CDR2 reads SASEGT. Trimming shortened V by 6 bases and J by 2 bases, and 13 bases separated the two germline ends. The CDR3 bases are TGTGCCAGCAGCGAGCGGGGTTGGAACTATGGCTACACCTTC. Its protein is CASSERGWNYGYTF.

The chain recombines TRBV6-5 with TRBJ2-7, with 10 bases identical to TRBD1. Germline V CDR1 and CDR2: MNHEY, SVGAGI. This CDR3 is 13 amino acids long. V shed 2 bases and J 5 bases; nucleotides not matched to a gene: 0. CDR3 bases: TGTGCCAGCAGTTACGGGACAGGGGACGAGCAGTACGTC. Translated, it gives CASSYGTGDEQYV.

The gene calls are TRBV6-2 or TRBV6-3 and TRBJ1-1, with a possible D match to TRBD1 (6 bases). V was trimmed by 9 bases and J by 4 bases, leaving 12 bases between them. The germline V gene has CDR1 MNHEY and CDR2 SVGEGT. The CDR3 is 12 amino acids. The CDR3 reads CASEQGSTEAFF. In DNA form, the CDR3 reads TGTGCCAGTGAACAGGGTAGCACTGAAGCTTTCTTT.

This clonotype was detected many times. The V gene is TRBV7-6, the J gene TRBJ2-1; maybe TRBD2 (6 bases). The CDR3 runs to 13 residues. The V end lost 5 bases, the J end lost 9 bases, and 14 bases lay between the germline ends. Looked up from germline, CDR1 is SGHVS and CDR2 is FNYEAQ. This CDR3 reads CASSRLGGVEQFF. The CDR3 DNA reads TGTGCCAGCAGCCGCTTGGGCGGGGTTGAGCAGTTCTTC.

The V gene is TRBV5-5, the J gene TRBJ2-7; the match to TRBD2 covers 10 bases. The CDR3 length is 14 residues. The J segment lost 5 bases and the V segment lost 0 bases, leaving 2 bases of the junction unmatched. Germline assignment: CDR1 SGHKS and CDR2 YYEKEE (reference sequence). CDR3 DNA: TGTGCCAGCAGCTTGGAGGGGACTAGCGACGAGCAGTACTTC. This translates into CASSLEGTSDEQYF.

This clonotype appeared a single time. The rearrangement uses TRBV4-1 and TRBJ2-7; D is perhaps TRBD2 (5 bases). The CDR3 has 15 residues. Germline CDR1 reads MGHRA; CDR2 reads YSYEKL. The V end was cut by 4 bases, the J end by 1 base, with 14 bases between. The CDR3 sequence is CASSPADSLSYEQYF. CDR3 bases: TGCGCCAGCAGCCCGGCGGACTCCTTATCCTACGAGCAGTACTTC.

This clonotype was recorded a few times. The chain combines TRBV6-1 with TRBJ1-2; D is possibly TRBD1 (5 bases). Trimming took off 3 bases at V and 0 bases at J, with 11 bases between the two ends. The CDR3 is 15 amino acids. Germline CDR1 reads MNHNS; CDR2 reads SASEGT. The CDR3 region is CASSEAGTPNYGYTF. The CDR3 DNA reads as TGTGCCAGCAGTGAGGCCGGGACGCCTAACTATGGCTACACCTTC.

The V and J genes are TRBV27 and TRBJ2-1; weak D call: TRBD1 (6 bases). Trimming cost V 1 base and J 1 base, with 17 bases left between them. In germline, CDR1 is MNHEY, CDR2 SMNVEV (reference sequence). This CDR3 is 18 amino acids long. CDR3 in DNA: TGTGCCAGCAGTTTATACCAGAGGACAGTTGGGTCCTACAATGAGCAGTTCTTC. This encodes CASSLYQRTVGSYNEQFF.

This clonotype was counted a single time. The V gene is TRBV6-2 or TRBV6-3, the J gene TRBJ2-5; no definite D call. The germline V gene encodes CDR1 MNHEY and CDR2 SVGEGT. Trimming stripped 2 bases from V and 1 base from J, with 8 bases between. The CDR3 runs to 14 residues. The CDR3 region is CASSYVAVQETQYF. In DNA, the CDR3 is TGTGCCAGCAGTTACGTGGCAGTCCAAGAGACCCAGTACTTC.

The chain employs TRBV6-2 or TRBV6-3 and TRBJ2-7; 7 nucleotides align to TRBD2. This CDR3 comprises 14 residues. Per germline, CDR1 MNHEY and CDR2 SVGEGT. The trim removed 3 bases at V and 2 bases at J, leaving 4 bases unmatched. This chain's CDR3 is CASSYGGVTYEQYV. Here the CDR3 DNA reads TGTGCCAGCAGTTATGGGGGGGTAACCTACGAGCAGTACGTC.